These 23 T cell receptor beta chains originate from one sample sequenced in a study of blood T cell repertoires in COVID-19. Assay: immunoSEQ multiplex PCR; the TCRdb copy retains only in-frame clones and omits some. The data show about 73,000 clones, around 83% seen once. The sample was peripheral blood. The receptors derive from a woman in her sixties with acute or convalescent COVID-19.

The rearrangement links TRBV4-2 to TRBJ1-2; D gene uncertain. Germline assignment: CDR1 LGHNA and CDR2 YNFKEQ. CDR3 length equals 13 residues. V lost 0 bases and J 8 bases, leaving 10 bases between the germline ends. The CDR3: CASSQEAGSGYTF. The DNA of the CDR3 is TGTGCCAGCAGCCAAGAGGCGGGGTCGGGCTACACCTTC.

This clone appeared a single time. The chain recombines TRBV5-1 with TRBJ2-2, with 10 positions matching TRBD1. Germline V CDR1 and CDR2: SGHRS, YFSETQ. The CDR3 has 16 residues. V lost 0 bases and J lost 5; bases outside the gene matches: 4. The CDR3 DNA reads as TGCGCCAGCAGCTTGGGGGACAGGGGTATGACCGGGGAGCTGTTTTTT. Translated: CASSLGDRGMTGELFF.

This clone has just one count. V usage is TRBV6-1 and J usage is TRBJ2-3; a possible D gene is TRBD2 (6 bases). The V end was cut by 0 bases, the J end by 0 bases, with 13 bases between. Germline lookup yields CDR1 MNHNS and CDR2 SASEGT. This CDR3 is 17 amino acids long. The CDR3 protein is CASSEAHSGSSTDTQYF. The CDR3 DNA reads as TGTGCCAGCAGTGAAGCCCATAGCGGATCTAGCACAGATACGCAGTATTTT.

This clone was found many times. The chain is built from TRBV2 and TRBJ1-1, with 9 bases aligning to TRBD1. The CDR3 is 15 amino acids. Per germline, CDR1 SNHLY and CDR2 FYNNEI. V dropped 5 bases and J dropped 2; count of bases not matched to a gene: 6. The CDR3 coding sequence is TGTGCCAGCAGTACAGGGGGCAGAGTTAACACTGAAGCTTTCTTT. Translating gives CASSTGGRVNTEAFF.

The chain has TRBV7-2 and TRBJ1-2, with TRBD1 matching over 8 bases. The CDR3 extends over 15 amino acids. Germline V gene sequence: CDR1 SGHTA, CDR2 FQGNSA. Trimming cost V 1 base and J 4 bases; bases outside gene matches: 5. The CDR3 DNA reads TGTGCCAGCAGCTTAGATACAGGGGGTTTCTATGGCTACACCTTC. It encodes CASSLDTGGFYGYTF.

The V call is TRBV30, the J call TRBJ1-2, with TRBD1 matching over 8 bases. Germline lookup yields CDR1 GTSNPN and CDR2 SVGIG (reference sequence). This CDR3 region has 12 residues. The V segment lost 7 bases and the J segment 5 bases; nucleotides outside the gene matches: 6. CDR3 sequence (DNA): TGTGCCTTGACAGGGGTTGGGTATGGCTACACCTTC. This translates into CALTGVGYGYTF. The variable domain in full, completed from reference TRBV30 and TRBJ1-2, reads SQTIHQWPATLVQPVGSPLSLECTVEGTSNPNLYWYRQAAGRGLQLLFYSVGIGQISSEVPQNLSASRPQDRQFILSSKKLLLSDSGFYLCALTGVGYGYTFGSGTRLTVV.

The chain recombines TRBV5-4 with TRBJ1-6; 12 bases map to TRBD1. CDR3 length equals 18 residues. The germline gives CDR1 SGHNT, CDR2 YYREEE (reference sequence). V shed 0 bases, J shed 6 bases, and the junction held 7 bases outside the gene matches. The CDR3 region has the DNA TGTGCCAGCAGCTTGGGTGGGACAGGGGGCGTCGGTAATTCACCCCTCCACTTT. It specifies CASSLGGTGGVGNSPLHF.

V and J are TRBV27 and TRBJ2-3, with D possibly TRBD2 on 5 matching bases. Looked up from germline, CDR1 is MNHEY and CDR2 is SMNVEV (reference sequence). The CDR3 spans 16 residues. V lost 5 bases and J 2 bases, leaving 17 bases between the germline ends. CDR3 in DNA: TGTGCCAGCAGTCCTAGAGGGCCCTCTTACACAGATACGCAGTATTTT. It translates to CASSPRGPSYTDTQYF.

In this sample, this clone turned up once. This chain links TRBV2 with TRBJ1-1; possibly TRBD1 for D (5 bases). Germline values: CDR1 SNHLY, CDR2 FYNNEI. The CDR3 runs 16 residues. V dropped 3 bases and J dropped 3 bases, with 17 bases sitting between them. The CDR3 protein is CASSEVGGSRDTEAFF. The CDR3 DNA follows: TGTGCCAGCAGTGAGGTGGGGGGTTCCCGAGACACTGAAGCTTTCTTT. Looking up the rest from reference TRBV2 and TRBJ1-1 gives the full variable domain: EPEVTQTPSHQVTQMGQEVILRCVPISNHLYFYWYRQILGQKVEFLVSFYNNEISEKSEIFDDQFSVERPDGSNFTLKIRSTKLEDSAMYFCASSEVGGSRDTEAFFGQGTRLTVV.

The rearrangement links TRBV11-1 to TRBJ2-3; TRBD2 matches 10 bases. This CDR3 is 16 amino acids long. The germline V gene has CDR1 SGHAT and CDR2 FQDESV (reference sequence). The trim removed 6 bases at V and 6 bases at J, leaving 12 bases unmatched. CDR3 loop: CASRWASGGSRDTQYF. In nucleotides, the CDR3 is TGTGCCAGCAGGTGGGCTAGCGGGGGTTCTAGGGATACGCAGTATTTT.

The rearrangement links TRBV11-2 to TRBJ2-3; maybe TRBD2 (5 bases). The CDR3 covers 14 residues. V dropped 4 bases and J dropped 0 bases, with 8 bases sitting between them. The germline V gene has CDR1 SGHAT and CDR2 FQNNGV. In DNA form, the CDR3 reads TGTGCCAGCAGCTCGCCGGGGAGCACAGATACGCAGTATTTT. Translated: CASSSPGSTDTQYF.

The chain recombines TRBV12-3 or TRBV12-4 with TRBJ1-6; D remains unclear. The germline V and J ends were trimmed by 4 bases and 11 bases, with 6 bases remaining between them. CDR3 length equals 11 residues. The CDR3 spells CASSSPAPLHF. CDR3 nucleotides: TGTGCCAGCAGTTCTCCCGCACCCCTCCACTTT.

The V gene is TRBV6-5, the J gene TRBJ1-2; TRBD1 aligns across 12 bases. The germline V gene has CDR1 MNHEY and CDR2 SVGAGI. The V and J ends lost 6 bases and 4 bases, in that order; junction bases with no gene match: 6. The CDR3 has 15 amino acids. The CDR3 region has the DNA TGTGCCAGCAGAGGGACAGGGGGCGCGAGCTATGGCTACACCTTC. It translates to CASRGTGGASYGYTF.

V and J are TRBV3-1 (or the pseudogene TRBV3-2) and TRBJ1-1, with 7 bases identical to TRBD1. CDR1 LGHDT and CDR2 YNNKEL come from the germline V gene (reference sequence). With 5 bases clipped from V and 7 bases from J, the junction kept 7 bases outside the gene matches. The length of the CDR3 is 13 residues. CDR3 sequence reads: CASSDWGQNEAFF. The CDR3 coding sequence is TGTGCCAGCAGCGACTGGGGACAGAATGAAGCTTTCTTT.

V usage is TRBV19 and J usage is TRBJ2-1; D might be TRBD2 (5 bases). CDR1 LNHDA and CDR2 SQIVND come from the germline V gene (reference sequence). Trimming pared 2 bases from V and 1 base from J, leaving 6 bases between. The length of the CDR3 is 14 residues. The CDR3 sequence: CASSISGSYNEQFF. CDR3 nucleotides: TGTGCCAGTAGTATATCGGGGTCCTACAATGAGCAGTTCTTC. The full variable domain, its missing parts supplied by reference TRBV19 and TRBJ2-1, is DGGITQSPKYLFRKEGQNVTLSCEQNLNHDAMYWYRQDPGQGLRLIYYSQIVNDFQKGDIAEGYSVSREKKESFPLTVTSAQKNPTAFYLCASSISGSYNEQFFGPGTRLTVL.

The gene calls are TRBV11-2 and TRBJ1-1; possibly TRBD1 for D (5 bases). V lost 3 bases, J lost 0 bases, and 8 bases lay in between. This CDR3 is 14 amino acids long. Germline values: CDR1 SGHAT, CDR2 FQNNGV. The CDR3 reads CASSLAGVNTEAFF. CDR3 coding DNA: TGTGCCAGCAGCTTGGCGGGGGTGAACACTGAAGCTTTCTTT.

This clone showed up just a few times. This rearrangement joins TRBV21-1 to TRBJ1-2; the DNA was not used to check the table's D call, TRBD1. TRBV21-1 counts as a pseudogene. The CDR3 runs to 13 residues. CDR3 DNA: TGTGCCAGCAGCAAATGGGGGCTCTATGGCTACACCTTC. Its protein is CASSKWGLYGYTF.

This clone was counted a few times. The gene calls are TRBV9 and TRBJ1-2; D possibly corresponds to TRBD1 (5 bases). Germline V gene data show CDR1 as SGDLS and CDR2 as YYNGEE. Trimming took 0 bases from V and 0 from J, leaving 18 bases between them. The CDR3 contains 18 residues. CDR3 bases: TGTGCCAGCAGCGTAGGGGGCCTGGGAGGCTTAGCTAACTATGGCTACACCTTC. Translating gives CASSVGGLGGLANYGYTF.

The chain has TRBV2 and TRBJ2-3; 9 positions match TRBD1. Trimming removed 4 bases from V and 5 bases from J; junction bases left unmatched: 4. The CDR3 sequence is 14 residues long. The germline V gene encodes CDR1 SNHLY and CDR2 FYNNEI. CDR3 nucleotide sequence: TGTGCCAGCAGTGGGGGGACAGGGTTAGATACGCAGTATTTT. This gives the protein CASSGGTGLDTQYF. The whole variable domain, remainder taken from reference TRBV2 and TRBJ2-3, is EPEVTQTPSHQVTQMGQEVILRCVPISNHLYFYWYRQILGQKVEFLVSFYNNEISEKSEIFDDQFSVERPDGSNFTLKIRSTKLEDSAMYFCASSGGTGLDTQYFGPGTRLTVL.

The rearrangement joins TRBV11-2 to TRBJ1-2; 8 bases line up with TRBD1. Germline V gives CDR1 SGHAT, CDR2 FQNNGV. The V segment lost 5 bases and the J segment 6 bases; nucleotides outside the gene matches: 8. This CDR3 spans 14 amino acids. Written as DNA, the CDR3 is TGTGCCAGCAGCGCCAGGACAGGGAGGGATGGCTACACCTTC. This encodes CASSARTGRDGYTF.

The CDR3 here is CASSLVAAEQYF. CDR3 DNA: TGTGCCAGCAGCTTAGTCGCGGCCGAGCAGTACTTC. V and J are TRBV7-9 and TRBJ2-7; no reliable D call. V dropped 1 base and J dropped 6 bases, with 7 bases sitting between them. The length of the CDR3 is 12 residues. Germline CDR1 and CDR2: SEHNR and FQNEAQ (reference sequence). Using reference TRBV7-9 and TRBJ2-7 for the parts outside the CDR3, the full variable domain is DTGVSQNPRHKITKRGQNVTFRCDPISEHNRLYWYRQTLGQGPEFLTYFQNEAQLEKSRLLSDRFSAERPKGSFSTLEIQRTEQGDSAMYLCASSLVAAEQYFGPGTRLTVT.

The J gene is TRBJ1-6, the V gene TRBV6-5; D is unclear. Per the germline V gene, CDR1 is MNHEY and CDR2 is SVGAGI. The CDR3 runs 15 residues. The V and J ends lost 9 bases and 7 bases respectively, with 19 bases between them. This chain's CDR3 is CASGEGGFSNSPLHF. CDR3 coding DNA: TGTGCCAGTGGAGAAGGTGGTTTCTCCAATTCACCCCTCCACTTT.

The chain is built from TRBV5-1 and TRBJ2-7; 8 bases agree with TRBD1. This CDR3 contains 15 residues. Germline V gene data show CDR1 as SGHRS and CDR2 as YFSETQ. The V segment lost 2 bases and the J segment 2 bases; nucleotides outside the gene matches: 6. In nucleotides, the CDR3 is TGCGCCAGCAGCTTTAGTCGGGGACAGGCCTACGAGCAGTACTTC. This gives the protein CASSFSRGQAYEQYF.